This T cell receptor beta chain derives from a study of T cells expressing NK-cell markers. Study at large: Beta-chain profiling covered CD3+CD56+NKG2C+, CD3+CD56+NKG2C- and CD3+CD56-NKG2C+ sorted subsets.

Germline V CDR1 and CDR2: SGHRS, YFSETQ. The CDR3 runs to 14 residues. TCRdb re-called the 5' RACE reads, yielding one record per CDR3 amino acid sequence without DNA. The listing records roughly 180,000 distinct CDR3 sequences. Sequenced input: blood T cells: a sorted CD56 or NKG2C T cell subset, CD4+ or CD8+ T cells, or bulk PBMC T cells (not recorded which). The genes are TRBV5-1 and TRBJ2-3. The TCR originated in a woman between 18 and 75 years old in good health. CDR3 region: CASSLPKHTDTQYF.